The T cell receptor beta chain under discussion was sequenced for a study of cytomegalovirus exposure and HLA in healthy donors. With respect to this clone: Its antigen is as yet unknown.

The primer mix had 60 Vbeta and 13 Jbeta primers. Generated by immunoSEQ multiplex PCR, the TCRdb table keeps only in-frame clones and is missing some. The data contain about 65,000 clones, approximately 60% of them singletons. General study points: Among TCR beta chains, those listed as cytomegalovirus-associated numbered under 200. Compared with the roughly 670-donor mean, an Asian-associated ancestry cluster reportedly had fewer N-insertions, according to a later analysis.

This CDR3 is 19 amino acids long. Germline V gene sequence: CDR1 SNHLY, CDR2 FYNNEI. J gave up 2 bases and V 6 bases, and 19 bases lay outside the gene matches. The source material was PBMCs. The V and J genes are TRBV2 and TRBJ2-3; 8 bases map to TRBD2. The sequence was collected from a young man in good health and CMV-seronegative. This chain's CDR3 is CASSPDIRTSSKSTDTQYF. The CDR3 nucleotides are TGTGCCAGCAGCCCAGACATACGGACTAGCTCGAAATCCACAGATACGCAGTATTTT.